A single TCR beta chain is shown here with its context. What it binds is not known. Unique molecular identifiers were used in preparing the TCRbeta library. One entry per CDR3 protein results from TCRdb running MiXCR on the PCR reads. The table includes some 840,000 distinct CDR3 sequences, 15% to 20% detected once. Per the germline V gene, CDR1 is SQVTM and CDR2 is ANQGSEA. The CDR3 length is 13 residues. The germline V and J ends were trimmed by 5 bases and 5 bases, with 13 bases remaining between them. These data come from a study of T-cell reconstitution after alpha-beta-depleted transplantation in children. Study-wide points: There were reportedly several hundred expanded graft clones from which alpha-beta T cells came about two months after transplant. Among T cells one year after transplant, newly produced cells accounted for most counts and diversity. Surviving recipient T cells and intrathymic progenitors accounted for some patients' high TCRbeta diversity at day 60.

The genes are TRBV29-1 and TRBJ2-1, with D hard to call. This clonotype was obtained from a male patient younger than 18 who had a stem cell transplant for acute lymphoblastic leukemia, so the T cells may come from the graft donor. The material sequenced was PBMCs, mostly from graft donor cells, taken 360 days after TCRalphabeta/CD19-depleted stem cell transplant. The CDR3 loop reads CSVNRRTNNEQFF. The CDR3 bases are TGCAGCGTTAATCGGAGAACAAACAATGAGCAGTTCTTC.